The rows below give T cell receptor beta chains drawn from one sample of a study of blood T cell repertoires in COVID-19. TCRdb keeps only in-frame clones here, not all; method: immunoSEQ multiplex PCR. Among 200,000 to 250,000 clones listed, 88% were seen once. Sequenced: PBMCs or T cells enriched from blood (not recorded which). The receptors come from a woman in her twenties or thirties who had recovered from COVID-19. CDR3s include the opening cysteine and the closing phenylalanine or tryptophan. The D gene is left open where the match is weak. Part of the rows lack a size; the others show once, few, many or a class for expanded clones.

J: TRBJ2-3
size: few
V: TRBV3-1/TRBV3-2
D: TRBD1
CDR3: CASSHRQGAADTQYF
DNA: TGTGCCAGCAGCCACCGACAGGGGGCCGCAGATACGCAGTATTTT

J: TRBJ1-1
size: .
V: TRBV6-2/TRBV6-3
D: .
CDR3: CASSQLKGGRPVAEAFF
DNA: TGTGCCAGCAGTCAGTTAAAGGGTGGGAGGCCAGTTGCTGAAGCTTTCTTT

J: TRBJ2-2
size: .
V: TRBV19
D: TRBD2
CDR3: CASTALADRSANTGELFF
DNA: TGTGCCAGTACCGCGCTAGCGGACCGCTCAGCGAACACCGGGGAGCTGTTTTTT

J: TRBJ1-2
size: .
V: TRBV18
D: TRBD1
CDR3: CASSPETGLPDGYTF
DNA: TGTGCCAGCTCACCAGAGACAGGGCTCCCTGATGGCTACACCTTC

J: TRBJ1-1
size: .
V: TRBV9
D: .
CDR3: CASSVRGGNTEAFF
DNA: TGTGCCAGCAGCGTAAGAGGGGGAAACACTGAAGCTTTCTTT

J: TRBJ2-6
size: .
V: TRBV9
D: TRBD1
CDR3: CASSGDRVRFGANVLTF
DNA: TGTGCCAGCAGCGGGGACAGGGTTCGGTTTGGGGCCAACGTCCTGACTTTC

J: TRBJ1-6
size: .
V: TRBV6-2/TRBV6-3
D: TRBD1
CDR3: CASSYTGQGRIAYNSPLHF
DNA: TGTGCCAGCAGTTACACGGGACAGGGTAGAATCGCCTATAATTCACCCCTCCACTTT

J: TRBJ1-1
size: .
V: TRBV6-5
D: TRBD1
CDR3: CASRRQGAEAFF
DNA: TGTGCCAGCAGACGACAGGGGGCTGAAGCTTTCTTT

J: TRBJ1-4
size: .
V: TRBV19
D: .
CDR3: CASSIREGRKPRSQEKLFF
DNA: TGTGCCAGTAGTATAAGGGAGGGGCGCAAACCCCGATCCCAGGAAAAACTGTTTTTT

J: TRBJ2-5
size: .
V: TRBV11-1
D: TRBD2
CDR3: CASSSSGGLQETQYF
DNA: TGTGCCAGCAGCAGTAGCGGGGGCCTCCAGGAGACCCAGTACTTC

J: TRBJ2-1
size: .
V: TRBV19
D: TRBD2
CDR3: CASSITSGGWNEQFF
DNA: TGTGCCAGTAGTATAACTAGCGGGGGTTGGAATGAGCAGTTCTTC

J: TRBJ1-5
size: .
V: TRBV7-2
D: TRBD1
CDR3: CASSQGVGGDQPQHF
DNA: TGTGCCAGCAGCCAGGGGGTGGGTGGGGATCAGCCCCAGCATTTT

J: TRBJ1-1
size: .
V: TRBV19
D: .
CDR3: CASSIGAGDTEAFF
DNA: TGTGCCAGTAGTATTGGGGCTGGGGACACTGAAGCTTTCTTT

J: TRBJ1-2
size: .
V: TRBV13
D: TRBD1
CDR3: CASSKDRIYGYTF
DNA: TGTGCCAGCAGTAAGGACAGGATCTATGGCTACACCTTC

J: TRBJ2-3
size: .
V: TRBV7-2
D: TRBD2
CDR3: CASSLVGLAGQRSDTQYF
DNA: TGTGCCAGCAGCTTAGTGGGCCTAGCGGGCCAACGCTCGGATACGCAGTATTTT

J: TRBJ1-1
size: .
V: TRBV4-3
D: .
CDR3: CASSQAAAYTEAFF
DNA: TGCGCCAGCAGCCAAGCGGCGGCGTACACTGAAGCTTTCTTT

J: TRBJ1-1
size: .
V: TRBV6-2/TRBV6-3
D: .
CDR3: CASSYSSTSTEAFF
DNA: TGTGCCAGCAGTTACTCGTCAACCAGCACTGAAGCTTTCTTT

J: TRBJ2-3
size: .
V: TRBV2
D: TRBD2
CDR3: CAITGRVGTSTDTQYF
DNA: TGTGCCATTACGGGGAGGGTAGGGACCTCTACAGATACGCAGTATTTT

J: TRBJ1-1
size: .
V: TRBV7-2
D: .
CDR3: CASSLGGLGTEAFF
DNA: TGTGCCAGCAGCTTAGGGGGGCTGGGGACTGAAGCTTTCTTT

J: TRBJ2-2
size: .
V: TRBV7-2
D: .
CDR3: CASSLEAGSGELFF
DNA: TGTGCCAGCAGCTTAGAGGCAGGGTCCGGGGAGCTGTTTTTT

J: TRBJ2-7
size: .
V: TRBV5-1
D: TRBD1
CDR3: CASSFRGLEQYF
DNA: TGCGCCAGCAGCTTCAGGGGGCTAGAGCAGTACTTC

J: TRBJ2-3
size: few
V: TRBV4-3
D: TRBD1
CDR3: CASSQDPGQGADTQYF
DNA: TGCGCCAGCAGCCAAGATCCGGGACAGGGGGCAGATACGCAGTATTTT

J: TRBJ1-4
size: .
V: TRBV7-9
D: .
CDR3: CASSLSPVVLANEKLFF
DNA: TGTGCCAGCAGCTTAAGTCCAGTTGTTCTAGCTAATGAAAAACTGTTTTTT

J: TRBJ1-2
size: .
V: TRBV21-1
D: .
CDR3: CASSRNRESYGYTF
DNA: TGTGCCAGCAGCAGAAACAGGGAGAGCTATGGCTACACCTTC

J: TRBJ2-3
size: once
V: TRBV19
D: TRBD2
CDR3: CASSSQGTSGAVDTQYF
DNA: TGTGCCAGTAGTAGCCAGGGGACTAGCGGGGCGGTGGATACGCAGTATTTT

J: TRBJ1-5
size: .
V: TRBV15
D: TRBD1
CDR3: CATSRPRGQGPQPQHF
DNA: TGTGCCACCAGCAGACCTCGGGGACAGGGACCTCAGCCCCAGCATTTT

J: TRBJ1-1
size: .
V: TRBV29-1
D: TRBD1
CDR3: CSAQTGGNTEAFF
DNA: TGCAGCGCACAAACAGGGGGGAACACTGAAGCTTTCTTT

J: TRBJ2-2
size: .
V: TRBV7-3
D: TRBD2
CDR3: CASSLSGSGGPGELFF
DNA: TGTGCCAGCAGCTTATCGGGTAGCGGGGGACCCGGGGAGCTGTTTTTT

J: TRBJ1-1
size: .
V: TRBV18
D: .
CDR3: CASSPRTDEAFF
DNA: TGTGCCAGCTCACCAAGGACAGACGAAGCTTTCTTT

J: TRBJ1-1
size: .
V: TRBV7-3
D: .
CDR3: CASGLPARIGATEAFF
DNA: TGTGCCAGCGGATTACCTGCCCGAATAGGGGCCACTGAAGCTTTCTTT

J: TRBJ2-7
size: .
V: TRBV9
D: .
CDR3: CAEKGQAYF
DNA: TGTGCTGAAAAGGGGCAGGCGTACTTC

J: TRBJ1-1
size: .
V: TRBV7-9
D: .
CDR3: CASSFDSKATEAFF
DNA: TGTGCCAGCAGCTTTGACAGTAAAGCGACTGAAGCTTTCTTT

J: TRBJ2-1
size: .
V: TRBV4-1
D: .
CDR3: CASSQEAGAGSYNEQFF
DNA: TGCGCCAGCAGCCAAGAGGCAGGGGCAGGTTCCTACAATGAGCAGTTCTTC

J: TRBJ2-1
size: .
V: TRBV11-3
D: .
CDR3: CASSPAVSSYNEQFF
DNA: TGTGCCAGCAGCCCAGCGGTGAGCTCCTACAATGAGCAGTTCTTC

J: TRBJ2-7
size: .
V: TRBV12-3/TRBV12-4
D: .
CDR3: CASSFDYSYEQYF
DNA: TGTGCCAGCAGTTTCGACTACTCCTACGAGCAGTACTTC

J: TRBJ1-2
size: .
V: TRBV2
D: .
CDR3: CASSERRPQATYGYTF
DNA: TGTGCCAGCAGTGAACGGCGTCCGCAGGCCACCTATGGCTACACCTTC

J: TRBJ1-6
size: .
V: TRBV19
D: .
CDR3: CASSIGGTPYNSPLHF
DNA: TGTGCCAGTAGTATCGGGGGGACCCCCTATAATTCACCCCTCCACTTT

J: TRBJ2-2
size: .
V: TRBV7-3
D: .
CDR3: CASSLKRQGNTGELFF
DNA: TGTGCCAGCAGCCTTAAACGGCAGGGGAACACCGGGGAGCTGTTTTTT

J: TRBJ2-5
size: .
V: TRBV11-2
D: TRBD2
CDR3: CASSSTSGGAGETQYF
DNA: TGTGCCAGCAGCTCGACTAGCGGGGGGGCAGGGGAGACCCAGTACTTC

J: TRBJ1-5
size: .
V: TRBV2
D: TRBD1
CDR3: CASSLQGDQPQHF
DNA: TGTGCCAGCAGTTTACAGGGGGATCAGCCCCAGCATTTT

J: TRBJ2-2
size: .
V: TRBV10-3
D: TRBD1
CDR3: CAILGQYTGELFF
DNA: TGTGCCATCCTGGGACAGTACACCGGGGAGCTGTTTTTT

J: TRBJ1-6
size: .
V: TRBV14
D: TRBD1
CDR3: CASSMNRGLSPLHF
DNA: TGTGCCAGCAGCATGAACAGGGGGCTTTCACCCCTCCACTTT

J: TRBJ2-7
size: .
V: TRBV6-2/TRBV6-3
D: .
CDR3: CASSYQGALVPYEQYF
DNA: TGTGCCAGCAGTTATCAAGGGGCATTAGTCCCCTACGAGCAGTACTTC

J: TRBJ1-1
size: .
V: TRBV15
D: TRBD1
CDR3: CATSGFGTDTEAFF
DNA: TGTGCCACCAGCGGCTTCGGGACAGACACTGAAGCTTTCTTT

J: TRBJ1-2
size: .
V: TRBV19
D: .
CDR3: CASSPIESFYGYTF
DNA: TGTGCCAGTAGTCCAATAGAGTCGTTCTATGGCTACACCTTC

J: TRBJ1-6
size: .
V: TRBV15
D: .
CDR3: CATSDRKNSPLHF
DNA: TGTGCCACCAGCGACAGAAAGAATTCACCCCTCCACTTT

J: TRBJ1-1
size: .
V: TRBV7-9
D: .
CDR3: CASSLEFWGSYTEAFF
DNA: TGTGCCAGCAGCTTAGAGTTCTGGGGCTCTTACACTGAAGCTTTCTTT

J: TRBJ2-2
size: few
V: TRBV6-5
D: .
CDR3: CASAEGTGELFF
DNA: TGTGCCAGCGCGGAGGGCACCGGGGAGCTGTTTTTT

J: TRBJ2-7
size: .
V: TRBV7-9
D: TRBD2
CDR3: CASSLGGLGDYEQYF
DNA: TGTGCCAGCAGCTTAGGGGGACTAGGGGACTACGAGCAGTACTTC